This TCR beta chain was documented in a study of T cells in Graves' hyperthyroidism and ophthalmopathy. RNA transcripts were the template for amplifying TCR beta CDR3 regions. First-round RT-PCR with HTBI primers amplified the TCR CDR3 region. MiXCR, applied by TCRdb to the multiplex PCR reads, yields one record per CDR3 protein. The table includes around 110,000 distinct CDR3 sequences, 15% to 20% detected once. Whole-study results and caveats: From stable hyperthyroidism, ophthalmopathy was set apart by a 13 V-J model.

A roughly 10 ml volume of fresh peripheral blood provided the PBMCs. Deletions cut 4 bases from V and 4 bases from J, with 12 bases between. Germline CDR1 SGDLS, CDR2 YYNGEE. This CDR3 is built from 14 residues. This clonotype came up many times. Its cognate antigen is unknown. The rearrangement links TRBV9 to TRBJ1-3; D gene unclear. Sequences were obtained from blood. This receptor was taken from a woman aged 50 to 60 with Graves' hyperthyroidism. Here the CDR3 reads CASSPPSLGNTIYF. As DNA, the CDR3 is TGTGCCAGCAGCCCACCATCTCTGGGAAACACCATATATTTT. Filled out from reference TRBV9 and TRBJ1-3, the complete variable domain reads DSGVTQTPKHLITATGQRVTLRCSPRSGDLSVYWYQQSLDQGLQFLIQYYNGEERAKGNILERFSAQQFPDLHSELNLSSLELGDSALYFCASSPPSLGNTIYFGEGSWLTVV.